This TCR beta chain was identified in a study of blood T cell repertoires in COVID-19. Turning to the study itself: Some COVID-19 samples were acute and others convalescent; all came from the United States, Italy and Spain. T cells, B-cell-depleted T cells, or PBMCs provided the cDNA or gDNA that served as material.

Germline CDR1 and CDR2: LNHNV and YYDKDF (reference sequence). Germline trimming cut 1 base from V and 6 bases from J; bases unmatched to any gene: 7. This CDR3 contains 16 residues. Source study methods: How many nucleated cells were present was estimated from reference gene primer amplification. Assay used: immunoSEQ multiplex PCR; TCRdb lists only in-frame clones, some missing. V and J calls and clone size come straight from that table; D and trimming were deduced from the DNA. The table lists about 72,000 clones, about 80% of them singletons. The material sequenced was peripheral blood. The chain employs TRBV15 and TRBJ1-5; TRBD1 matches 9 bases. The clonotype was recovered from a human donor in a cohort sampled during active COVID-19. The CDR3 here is CATSRAKTGGGQPQHF. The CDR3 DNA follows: TGTGCCACCAGCAGAGCCAAAACAGGGGGCGGTCAGCCCCAGCATTTT. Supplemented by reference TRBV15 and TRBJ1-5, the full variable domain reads DAMVIQNPRYQVTQFGKPVTLSCSQTLNHNVMYWYQQKSSQAPKLLFHYYDKDFNNEADTPDNFQSRRPNTSFCFLDIRSPGLGDTAMYLCATSRAKTGGGQPQHFGDGTRLSIL.